The clone carrying this T cell receptor (beta chain) was seen just once. The data belong to a study of blood T cell repertoires in COVID-19. Study summary: Spain, Italy and the United States supplied samples that represented acute and convalescent COVID-19.

Original data processing: Researchers report that nucleated cell counts were estimated from reference gene primer amplification. Method: immunoSEQ multiplex PCR; TCRdb's copy keeps in-frame clones and lacks some. The DNA was the basis for D and trimming; V, J and clone size are from that table. The sample has 100,000 to 150,000 clones; 88% are singletons. Per germline, CDR1 SQVTM and CDR2 ANQGSEA. V shed 7 bases and J shed 0 bases, with 12 bases lying between them. The CDR3 runs 13 residues. The chain has TRBV29-1 and TRBJ1-1; possible D gene TRBD1, 6 bases. The receptor was isolated from a human donor in a cohort sampled during active COVID-19. Sequenced sample: peripheral blood. CDR3 in DNA: TGCAGCGCAGGGACACCAATGAACACTGAAGCTTTCTTT. Its protein product is CSAGTPMNTEAFF.